This TCR beta chain was found in a study of glioma-infiltrating T cells after dendritic cell vaccination. Turning to the study itself: Between about 2002 and 2013, patients got autologous tumor lysate-pulsed dendritic cell vaccines.

Clones were sequenced by immunoSEQ multiplex PCR, and TCRdb holds only the in-frame ones, with some missing. In the table there are tens of thousands of clones, around 79% of which are singletons. None of the glioblastoma patients had an isocitrate dehydrogenase mutation. V was clipped by 2 bases and J by 5 bases, with 13 bases between them. The V gene's germline CDR1 is MGHDK and CDR2 SYGVNS. The CDR3 has 16 amino acids. The receptor's source is a human donor with glioblastoma. The sample consisted of blood, taken before dendritic cell vaccination. The chain is built from TRBV25-1 and TRBJ1-6; perhaps TRBD1 as D (6 bases). This CDR3 reads CASSERMGADNSPLHF. In nucleotides, the CDR3 is TGTGCCAGCAGTGAAAGAATGGGGGCCGATAATTCACCCCTCCACTTT.